Reported below is one T cell receptor beta chain. Its antigen remains undetermined. The input lacks base qualities; no much larger clone sits a single base away. The sample is drawn from a study of OX40 agonist ivuxolimab in advanced cancers. A note on the overall study: Ivuxolimab was an agonistic, fully human IgG2 monoclonal antibody directed against OX40 (CD134), a costimulatory receptor. Intravenous ivuxolimab was administered to patients every 2 weeks at six dose levels: 0.01, 0.1, 0.3, 1.5, 3 and 10 mg/kg. Of the 50 or so patients in dose escalation, 19 had hepatocellular carcinoma, roughly 15 had melanoma, 9 had renal cell carcinoma and 9 had head and neck cancer. In the dose-escalation cohort, 82.7% of patients were male, and the mean age was about 55 years, with a range of roughly 23 to 85. Patients were allowed to have had prior anti-PD-1, anti-PD-L1 or anti-CTLA-4 therapy, and approximately 40% of the dose-escalation patients had been treated with checkpoint inhibitors. Partial responses occurred in three dose-escalation patients, of whom one had hepatocellular carcinoma and two had cutaneous melanoma. Peripheral TCRbeta sequencing aimed to test whether ivuxolimab altered TCR sequence diversity and caused clonal T-cell expansion. The paper covers the monotherapy dose-escalation part of the phase I ivuxolimab trial, which included N = 52 patients.

Patients with autoimmune disease history or receiving systemic immunosuppression were excluded from the trial. Peripheral blood for TCR sequencing was collected from all dose cohorts at baseline, on cycle 4 day 1, and on cycle 7 day 1. The samples were taken from a phase I, first-in-human, multicenter, open-label dose-escalation trial of ivuxolimab. Adults with locally advanced or metastatic melanoma, renal cell carcinoma, hepatocellular carcinoma or head and neck squamous cell carcinoma were enrolled in the trial. CD4+ and CD8+ T cells were sorted separately from peripheral blood before TCR sequencing. Results and caveats for the whole study, not just this receptor: After ivuxolimab, CD8+ T cells had more expanded clones than CD4+ T cells on average. Low levels of normalized T-cell clonal expansion were also seen in some patients who did not respond. Which antigens the clonally expanded peripheral T cells were specific for was not determined. In partial responders in the 0.1-3.0 mg/kg groups, normalized peripheral clonal expansion was found to be among the lowest, especially among CD8+ T cells. At doses from 0.1 to 3.0 mg/kg, clonal expansion was seen in both CD4+ and CD8+ blood T cells between baseline and week 6.

Genomic DNA was extracted from sorted cells for sequencing of the TCRbeta CDR3 region. The immunoSEQ Assay was used to sequence the TCRbeta CDR3 regions. Entries here come from immuneACCESS through TCRdb and include only in-frame sequences with V and J called. Some clones fail to appear in such tables; in the studies checked, an unresolved V gene covers under half of the shortfall, and the cause of the remainder is unknown. For this sample the table gives 25,000 to 30,000 clones, of which about four fifths were detected only once. The ten most abundant clones make up 10% to 15% of the sample. Trimming costs V 1 base and J 6 bases, and their ends lie 9 bases apart. CDR1 and CDR2 (SEHNR, FQNEAQ) derive from the germline V gene (reference sequence). The CDR3 sequence holds 13 residues, the cysteine and phenylalanine included. Just CDR3 DNA is preserved here, 39 bases in frame from base 1.

The TCR was taken from an adult with an advanced solid tumor such as melanoma, head and neck, liver or kidney cancer. The chain links TRBV7-9 with TRBJ1-1; the D segment cannot be called with confidence. The starting material was CD4+ or CD8+ T cells sorted from blood, obtained in a trial of the OX40 agonist ivuxolimab. The DNA sequence is TGTGCCAGCAGCTTAGGTGTGCTAGCTGAAGCTTTCTTT. Its coded protein is CASSLGVLAEAFF.